Listed here is a single TCR beta chain. These data are taken from a study of T cell changes during pregnancy in multiple sclerosis. Only in-frame clones appear in the TCRdb table, and some are missing; sequencing was by immunoSEQ multiplex PCR. The sample contains about 68,000 clones, around 90% of which appear only once. Sequences were derived from peripheral blood, sampled in the second trimester of pregnancy. This TCR was sampled from a female donor with multiple sclerosis, enrolled in a pregnancy study.

Here the CDR3 reads CASSDPGTTQPMNTEAFF. CDR3 in DNA: TGTGCCAGCAGTGACCCCGGCACGACACAGCCCATGAACACTGAAGCTTTCTTT. The chain recombines TRBV6-4 with TRBJ1-1; D not certain. The V gene's germline CDR1 is MRHNA and CDR2 SNTAGT. This CDR3 region has 18 residues. Trimming left V 2 bases short and J 0 bases short, with 19 bases between.